This T cell receptor beta chain was retrieved from a study of blood T cell repertoires in COVID-19. Study details: There were acute and convalescent COVID-19 samples, and they came from the United States, Italy and Spain. T cells, B-cell-depleted T cells, or PBMCs provided the cDNA or gDNA that served as material.

Trimming shortened V by 7 bases and J by 9 bases, and 16 bases separated the two germline ends. This CDR3 contains 13 residues. The germline CDR1 and CDR2 sequences are LNHDA and SQIVND (reference sequence). The authors' processing: Estimation of nucleated cell counts was performed using reference gene primer amplification. Data came from immunoSEQ multiplex PCR; TCRdb stores just in-frame clones and leaves some out. The V and J calls and clone size were taken over from that table, and D and trimming were inferred from the DNA. The sample records about 98,000 clones, 87% being singletons. Sequenced sample: peripheral blood. The gene calls are TRBV19 and TRBJ1-5; D not certain. This receptor was obtained from a man in his 70s with acute or convalescent COVID-19. This CDR3 reads CASNYAGSAPQHF. Written as DNA, the CDR3 is TGTGCCAGTAATTACGCCGGTTCCGCGCCCCAGCATTTT.